This T cell receptor (beta chain) was recovered during a study of shared clonotypes between healthy human individuals. Study-level information: Three plates each covered CD4 naive and memory; CD8 naive two, CD8 memory one. Study results and limitations: Estimated clonotype richness was generally higher in naive than memory subsets.

CDR1 SGHNT and CDR2 YYREEE come from the germline V gene (reference sequence). There are 14 residues in the CDR3. The ends were cut back, 1 base at V and 2 bases at J, with 4 bases in the middle. On this clone: Antigen specificity is unknown.

Each cell subset's genomic DNA was divided evenly among several immunoSEQ plates. Only in-frame clones appear in the TCRdb table, and some are missing; sequencing was by immunoSEQ multiplex PCR. The sample yields fewer than 1.6 million clones, about 98.5% seen once. The V and J genes are TRBV5-4 and TRBJ2-6, with D unresolved. The TCR comes from a man younger than 40 in good health. The sample was naive CD4+ T cells sorted from blood. The subset here: CD45RA+ positively selected. The CDR3 spells CASSLPAGANVLTF. In DNA, the CDR3 is TGTGCCAGCAGCTTGCCCGCTGGGGCCAACGTCCTGACTTTC.